Here is one T cell receptor (beta chain) with its context. This sample was included in a study of blood T cell repertoires in COVID-19. The CDR3 has 14 residues. Germline CDR1 and CDR2: SGDLS and YYNGEE. V dropped 4 bases and J dropped 4; count of bases not matched to a gene: 6. In the authors' methods: Nucleated cell number was recorded as an estimate derived from reference gene primer amplification. Sequencing was performed with immunoSEQ multiplex PCR; in TCRdb, only in-frame clones are kept and a portion is missing. The V and J calls and the clone size are those of that table, but D and trimming were determined from the DNA. The sample yields some 180,000 clones, 86% seen once.

The sequence was obtained from a woman in her thirties or forties in a cohort exposed to, infected with or recovered from COVID-19 (not recorded which). The V call is TRBV9, the J call TRBJ2-7, with TRBD2 identical over 9 bases. Sequencing was done on a sample of PBMCs or T cells enriched from blood (not recorded which). CDR3: CASSFSGSMYEQYF. The CDR3 DNA is TGTGCCAGCAGCTTTAGCGGGAGTATGTACGAGCAGTACTTC.